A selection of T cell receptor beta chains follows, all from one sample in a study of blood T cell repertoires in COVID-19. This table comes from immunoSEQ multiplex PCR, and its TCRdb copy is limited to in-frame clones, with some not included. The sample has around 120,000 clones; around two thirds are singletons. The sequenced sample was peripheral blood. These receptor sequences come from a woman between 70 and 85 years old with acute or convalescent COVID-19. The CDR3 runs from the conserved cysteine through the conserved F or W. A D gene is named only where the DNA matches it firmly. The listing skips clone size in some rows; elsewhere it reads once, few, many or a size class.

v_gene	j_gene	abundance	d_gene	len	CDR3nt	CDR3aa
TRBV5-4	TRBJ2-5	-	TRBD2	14	TGTGCCAGCAGCCAGCGGGGGGGCGTGGAGACCCAGTACTTC	CASSQRGGVETQYF
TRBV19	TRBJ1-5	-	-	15	TGTGCCAGTAGTATAGGGACAGCGAGCAATCAGCCCCAGCATTTT	CASSIGTASNQPQHF
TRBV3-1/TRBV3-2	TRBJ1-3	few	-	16	TGTGCCAGCAGCCCCCTGGGGGGATGGTCTGGAAACACCATATATTTT	CASSPLGGWSGNTIYF
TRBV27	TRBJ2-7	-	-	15	TGTGCCAGCAGTTCTAGGACACGGAGACCCTACGAGCAGTACTTC	CASSSRTRRPYEQYF
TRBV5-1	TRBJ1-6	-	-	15	TGCGCCAGCAGCTTGTTCTCCGGGAGGGGTTCACCCCTCCACTTT	CASSLFSGRGSPLHF
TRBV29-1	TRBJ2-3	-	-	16	TGCAGCGTTGACTATTCAGGGTACCCCCGCACAGATACGCAGTATTTT	CSVDYSGYPRTDTQYF
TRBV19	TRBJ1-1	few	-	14	TGTGCCAGTAGTATGACAGGCATGAACACTGAAGCTTTCTTT	CASSMTGMNTEAFF
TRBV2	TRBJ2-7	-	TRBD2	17	TGTGCCAGCAGTGGGTCTAGCGGGAGGGCCTATGCCTACGAGCAGTACTTC	CASSGSSGRAYAYEQYF
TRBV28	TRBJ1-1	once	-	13	TGTGCCAGCAGTTTGCTCCGGACATACGAAGCTTTCTTT	CASSLLRTYEAFF
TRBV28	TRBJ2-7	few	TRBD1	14	TGTGCCAGCAAAACCGGGACAGGGTCCTACGAGCAGTACTTC	CASKTGTGSYEQYF
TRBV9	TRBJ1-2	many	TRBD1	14	TGTGCCAGCAGCCGTACGACAGGGGAGGATGGCTACACCTTC	CASSRTTGEDGYTF
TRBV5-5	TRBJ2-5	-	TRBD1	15	TGTGCCAGCAGCTCGGGACAGGGGAAGCAAGAGACCCAGTACTTC	CASSSGQGKQETQYF
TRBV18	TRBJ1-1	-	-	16	TGTGCCAGCTCACCACCGTACACAGGGACGAACACTGAAGCTTTCTTT	CASSPPYTGTNTEAFF
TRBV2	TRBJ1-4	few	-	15	TGTGCCAGCAGTGCTTCTGACGGTGGATACAGAAAACTGTTTTTT	CASSASDGGYRKLFF
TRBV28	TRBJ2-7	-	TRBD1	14	TGTGCCAGCAGTCCAGGGGGCGCAGACTACGAGCAGTACTTC	CASSPGGADYEQYF
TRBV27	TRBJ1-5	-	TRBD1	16	TGTGCCAGCAGTTTAACGGGACAGGGGAGCAATCAGCCCCAGCATTTT	CASSLTGQGSNQPQHF
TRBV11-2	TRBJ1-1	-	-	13	TGTGCCAGCAGCTTAGGGTGGACAGCTGAAGCTTTCTTT	CASSLGWTAEAFF
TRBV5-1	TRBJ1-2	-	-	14	TGCGCCAGCAGCTTGGAGACAAACACAAATGGCTACACCTTC	CASSLETNTNGYTF
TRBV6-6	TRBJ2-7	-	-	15	TGTGCCAGCAGTTCACCCGATACAGGCTTCTACGAGCAGTACTTC	CASSSPDTGFYEQYF
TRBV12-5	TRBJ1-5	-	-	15	TGTGCTAGTGGACCCGGGGTAACTGACAATCAGCCCCAGCATTTT	CASGPGVTDNQPQHF
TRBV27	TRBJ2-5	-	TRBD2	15	TGTGCCAGCAGTCCGGGACTAGCGACGGCAGAGACCCAGTACTTC	CASSPGLATAETQYF
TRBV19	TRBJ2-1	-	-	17	TGTGCCAGTAGTATTGTTCGTAGCGGTATTCCCTACAATGAGCAGTTCTTC	CASSIVRSGIPYNEQFF
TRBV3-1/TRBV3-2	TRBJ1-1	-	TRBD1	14	TGTGCCAGCAGCCACTGGGACAGGGGCACTGAAGCTTTCTTT	CASSHWDRGTEAFF
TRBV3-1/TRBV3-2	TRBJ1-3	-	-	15	TGTACCAGCAGCAAAAGACGGGTGGCCGGAAACACCATATATTTT	CTSSKRRVAGNTIYF
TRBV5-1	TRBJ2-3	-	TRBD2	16	TGCGCCAGCAGCCCCGGAGCGGGGTCGGCCACAGATACGCAGTATTTT	CASSPGAGSATDTQYF
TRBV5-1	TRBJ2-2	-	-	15	TGCGCCAGCAGCTCAGCGGGCGCGAACACCGGGGAGCTGTTTTTT	CASSSAGANTGELFF
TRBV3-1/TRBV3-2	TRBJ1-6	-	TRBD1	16	TGTGCCAGCAGCCCACCGACGGGACAGCGTAATTCACCCCTCCACTTT	CASSPPTGQRNSPLHF
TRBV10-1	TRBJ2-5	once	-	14	TGCGCCAGCAGCCCGGGCCAAAGGAGGGAGACCCAGTACTTC	CASSPGQRRETQYF
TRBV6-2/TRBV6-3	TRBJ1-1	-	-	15	TGTGCCAGCAGCCCGCCCCGTGGACAGAACACTGAAGCTTTCTTT	CASSPPRGQNTEAFF
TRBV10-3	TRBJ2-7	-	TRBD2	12	TGTGCCATCAGTGAGTCGGATACTAGCGGGATCTTC	CAISESDTSGIF
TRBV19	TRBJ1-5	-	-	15	TGTGCCAGTAGAGTCCCCGGTGGTAGCAATCAGCCCCAGCATTTT	CASRVPGGSNQPQHF
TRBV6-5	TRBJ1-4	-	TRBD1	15	TGTGCCAGCAGTTACTCACAGGGGAAGGGTGAAAAACTGTTTTTT	CASSYSQGKGEKLFF
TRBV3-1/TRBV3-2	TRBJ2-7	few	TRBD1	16	TGTGCCAGCAGCCCGACCTACAGGGGGAACTCCTACGAGCAGTACTTC	CASSPTYRGNSYEQYF
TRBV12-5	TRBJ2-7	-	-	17	TGTGCTAGTGGTCTTTCCGCGAGTAGCTCAAAAACCTACGAGCAGTACTTC	CASGLSASSSKTYEQYF
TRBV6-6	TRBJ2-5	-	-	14	TGTGCCAGCAGCTACCCGGCGGAGGGGGAGACCCAGTACTTC	CASSYPAEGETQYF
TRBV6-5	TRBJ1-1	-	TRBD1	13	TGTGCCAGCAGTAGCTACAGGGGCCCTGAAGCTTTCTTT	CASSSYRGPEAFF
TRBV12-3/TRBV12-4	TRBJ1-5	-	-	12	TGTGCCAGCAGTTTGTCTAGACAGCCCCAGCATTTT	CASSLSRQPQHF
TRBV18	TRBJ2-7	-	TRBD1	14	TGTGCCAGCTCACTATTTGACAGGGGGCGGGAGCAGTACTTC	CASSLFDRGREQYF
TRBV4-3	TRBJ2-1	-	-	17	TGCGCCAGCAGCGTTACTTCCGGGACACTCCTTCTCAATGAGCAGTTCTTC	CASSVTSGTLLLNEQFF
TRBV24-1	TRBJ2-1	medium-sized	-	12	TGTGCCACCAGTGATTCCCGGAATGAGCAGTTCTTC	CATSDSRNEQFF
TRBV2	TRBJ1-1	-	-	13	TGTGCCAGCAGTAAACGGGGGAACACTGAAGCTTTCTTT	CASSKRGNTEAFF
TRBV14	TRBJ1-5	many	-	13	TGTGCCAGCAGCCAAGGGCTCAATCAGCCCCAGCATTTT	CASSQGLNQPQHF
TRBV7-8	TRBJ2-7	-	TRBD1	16	TGTGCCAGCAGCTCGATTCCGGGACAGGGGAACCCAGAGCAGTACTTC	CASSSIPGQGNPEQYF
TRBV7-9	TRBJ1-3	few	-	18	TGTGCCAGCAGCTTAGCAGGGCGGGGGCTGATATCTGGAAACACCATATATTTT	CASSLAGRGLISGNTIYF
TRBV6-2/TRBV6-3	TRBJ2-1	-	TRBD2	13	TGTGCCAGCAGCCTGGGGAGGGACAATGAGCAGTTCTTC	CASSLGRDNEQFF
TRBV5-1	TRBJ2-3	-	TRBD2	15	TGCGCCAGCAGCCGATCGGGGGGGCCCACAGATACGCAGTATTTT	CASSRSGGPTDTQYF
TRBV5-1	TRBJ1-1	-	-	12	TGCGCCAGCAGCCCAGGACCGGGGAGAGCTTTCTTT	CASSPGPGRAFF
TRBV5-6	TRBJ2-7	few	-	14	TGTGCCAGCAGCTTGGGACAGTCCTCCTACGAGCAGTACTTC	CASSLGQSSYEQYF